This entry concerns a single TCR beta chain. V lost 0 bases and J lost 3, with 14 bases in between. Germline CDR1 is PRHDT and CDR2 is FYEKMQ (reference sequence). This CDR3 contains 16 residues. In the authors' methods: Scientists estimated how many nucleated cells there were by amplifying reference gene primers. This table comes from immunoSEQ multiplex PCR, and its TCRdb copy is limited to in-frame clones, with some not included. Clone size and the V and J calls come from that table; the DNA yielded D and trimming. Of 140,000 to 150,000 clones listed, 80% are singletons. These data come from a study of blood T cell repertoires in COVID-19. Study overall: The samples span acute and convalescent COVID-19 from the United States, Italy and Spain. The analysed material was cDNA or gDNA that came from T cells, B-cell-depleted T cells, or PBMCs.

The chain links TRBV13 to TRBJ2-5; weak D call: TRBD1 (5 bases). This sequence was found in a man between 60 and 75 years old with active or convalescent COVID-19. The sequenced material came from peripheral blood. The CDR3, as DNA: TGTGCCAGCAGCTTAGGCCTAGGGGCTAAAGAAGAGACCCAGTACTTC. This sequence encodes CASSLGLGAKEETQYF.